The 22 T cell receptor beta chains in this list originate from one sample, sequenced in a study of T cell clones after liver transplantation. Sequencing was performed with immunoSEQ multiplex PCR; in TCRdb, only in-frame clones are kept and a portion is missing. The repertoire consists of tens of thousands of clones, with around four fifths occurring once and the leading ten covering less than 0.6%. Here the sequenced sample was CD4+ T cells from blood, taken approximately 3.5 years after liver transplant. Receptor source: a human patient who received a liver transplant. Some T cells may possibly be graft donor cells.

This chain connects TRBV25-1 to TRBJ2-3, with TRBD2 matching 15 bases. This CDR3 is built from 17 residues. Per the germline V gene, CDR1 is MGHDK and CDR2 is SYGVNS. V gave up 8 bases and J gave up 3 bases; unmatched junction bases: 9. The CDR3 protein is CASFRTSGRAVTDTQYF. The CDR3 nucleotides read TGTGCCAGCTTTAGGACTAGCGGGAGGGCGGTGACAGATACGCAGTATTTT. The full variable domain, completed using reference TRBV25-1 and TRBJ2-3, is EADIYQTPRYLVIGTGKKITLECSQTMGHDKMYWYQQDPGMELHLIHYSYGVNSTEKGDLSSESTVSRIRTEHFPLTLESARPSHTSQYLCASFRTSGRAVTDTQYFGPGTRLTVL.

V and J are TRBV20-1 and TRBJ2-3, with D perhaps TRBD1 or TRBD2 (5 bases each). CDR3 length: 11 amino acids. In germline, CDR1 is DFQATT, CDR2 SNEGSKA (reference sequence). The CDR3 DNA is TGCAGGGGGGAGCACGCAGATACGCAGTATTTT. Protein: CRGEHADTQYF.

CDR3 nucleotides: TGTGCCAGCAGTCCGGACAGGGGGCGCGGGAACACTGAAGCTTTCTTT. As protein: CASSPDRGRGNTEAFF. The chain carries TRBV28 and TRBJ1-1, with TRBD1 identical over 11 bases. CDR3 size: 16 residues. J gave up 1 base and V 5 bases, and 6 bases lay outside the gene matches. CDR1 is MDHEN and CDR2 is SYDVKM in the germline V gene.

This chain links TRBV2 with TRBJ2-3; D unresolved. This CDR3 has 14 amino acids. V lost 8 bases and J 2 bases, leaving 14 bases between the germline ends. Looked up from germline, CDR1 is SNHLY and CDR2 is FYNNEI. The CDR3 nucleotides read TGTGCCAGCGGTTTTCTTACGGACACAGATACGCAGTATTTT. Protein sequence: CASGFLTDTDTQYF.

The CDR3 sequence is CASSFHRGYTF. The DNA of the CDR3 is TGTGCCAGCAGTTTTCACAGGGGCTACACCTTC. This chain uses TRBV28 with TRBJ1-2; possible D gene TRBD1, 5 bases. This CDR3 is 11 amino acids long. Trimming removed 3 bases at V and 8 bases at J, with 7 bases between. Germline V gene sequence: CDR1 MDHEN, CDR2 SYDVKM.

The CDR3 here is CASSIRISGNTIYF. The CDR3, as DNA: TGTGCCAGTAGTATTCGGATCTCTGGAAACACCATATATTTT. This chain connects TRBV19 to TRBJ1-3; no definite D call. Between the trimmed V and J ends, which lost 3 bases and 0 bases, there was a span of 6 bases. This CDR3 is built from 14 residues. Germline V lookup: CDR1 LNHDA, CDR2 SQIVND (reference sequence).

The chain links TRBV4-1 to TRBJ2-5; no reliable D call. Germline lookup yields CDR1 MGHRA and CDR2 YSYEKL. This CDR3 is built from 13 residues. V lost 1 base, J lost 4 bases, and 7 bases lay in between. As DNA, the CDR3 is TGCGCCAGCAGCCAAGTATCGGGAGAGACCCAGTACTTC. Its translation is CASSQVSGETQYF.

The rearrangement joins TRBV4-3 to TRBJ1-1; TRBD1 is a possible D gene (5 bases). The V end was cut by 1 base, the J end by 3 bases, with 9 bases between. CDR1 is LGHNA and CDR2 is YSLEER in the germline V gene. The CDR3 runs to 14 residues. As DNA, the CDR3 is TGCGCCAGCAGCCAAGGACAGAGCCACACTGAAGCTTTCTTT. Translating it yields CASSQGQSHTEAFF.

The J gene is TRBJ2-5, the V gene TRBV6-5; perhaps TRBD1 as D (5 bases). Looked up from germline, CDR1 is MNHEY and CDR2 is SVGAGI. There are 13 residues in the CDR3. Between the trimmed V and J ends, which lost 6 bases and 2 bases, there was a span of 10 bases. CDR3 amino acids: CASSRQTQETQYF. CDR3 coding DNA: TGTGCCAGCAGCAGACAGACGCAAGAGACCCAGTACTTC.

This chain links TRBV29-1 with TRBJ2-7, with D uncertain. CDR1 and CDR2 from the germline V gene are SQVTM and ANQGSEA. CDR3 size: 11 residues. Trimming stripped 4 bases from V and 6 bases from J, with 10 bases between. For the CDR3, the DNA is TGCAGCGTTGGACAACCTGGCGAGCAGTACTTC. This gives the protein CSVGQPGEQYF.

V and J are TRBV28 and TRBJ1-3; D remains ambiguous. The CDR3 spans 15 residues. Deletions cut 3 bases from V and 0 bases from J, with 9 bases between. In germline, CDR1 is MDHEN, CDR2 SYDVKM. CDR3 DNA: TGTGCCAGCAGTTTGAGAGGAGCCTCTGGAAACACCATATATTTT. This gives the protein CASSLRGASGNTIYF.

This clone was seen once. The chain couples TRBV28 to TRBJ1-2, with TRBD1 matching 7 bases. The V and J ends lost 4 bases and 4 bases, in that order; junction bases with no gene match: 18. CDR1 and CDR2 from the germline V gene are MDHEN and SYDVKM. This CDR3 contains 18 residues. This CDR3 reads CASSSKPIRTGMLYGYTF. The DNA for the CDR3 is TGTGCCAGCAGTTCCAAACCGATTAGGACAGGAATGCTCTATGGCTACACCTTC.

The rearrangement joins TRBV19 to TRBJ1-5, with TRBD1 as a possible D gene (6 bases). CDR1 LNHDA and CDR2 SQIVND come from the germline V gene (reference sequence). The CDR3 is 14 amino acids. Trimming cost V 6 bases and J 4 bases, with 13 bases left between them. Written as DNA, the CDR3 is TGTGCCAGTAGGCTCGGGACACCGAATCAGCCCCAGCATTTT. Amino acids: CASRLGTPNQPQHF.

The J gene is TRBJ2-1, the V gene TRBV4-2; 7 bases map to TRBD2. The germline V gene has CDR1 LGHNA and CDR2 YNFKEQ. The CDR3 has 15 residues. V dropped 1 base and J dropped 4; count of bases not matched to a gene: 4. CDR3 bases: TGTGCCAGCAGCCAAGGGGCGGGAGCTTACAATGAGCAGTTCTTC. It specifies CASSQGAGAYNEQFF.

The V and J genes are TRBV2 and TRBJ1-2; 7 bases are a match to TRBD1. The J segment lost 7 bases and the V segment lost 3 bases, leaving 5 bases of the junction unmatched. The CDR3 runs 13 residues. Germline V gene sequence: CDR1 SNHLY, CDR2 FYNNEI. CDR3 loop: CASSETGLRGYTF. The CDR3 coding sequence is TGTGCCAGCAGTGAGACAGGGTTGCGTGGCTACACCTTC.

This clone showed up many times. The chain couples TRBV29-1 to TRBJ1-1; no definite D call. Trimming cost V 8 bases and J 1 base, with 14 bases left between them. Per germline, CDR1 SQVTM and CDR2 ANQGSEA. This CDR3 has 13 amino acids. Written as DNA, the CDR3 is TGCAGCTCTCGCCTGGACGGGAACACTGAAGCTTTCTTT. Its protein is CSSRLDGNTEAFF.

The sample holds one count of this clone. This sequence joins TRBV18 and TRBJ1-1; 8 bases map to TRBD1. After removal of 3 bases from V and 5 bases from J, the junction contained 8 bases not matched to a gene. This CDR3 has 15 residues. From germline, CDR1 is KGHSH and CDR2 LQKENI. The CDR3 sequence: CASSPSLQGGTEAFF. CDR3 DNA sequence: TGTGCCAGCTCACCCTCCCTACAGGGGGGAACTGAAGCTTTCTTT.

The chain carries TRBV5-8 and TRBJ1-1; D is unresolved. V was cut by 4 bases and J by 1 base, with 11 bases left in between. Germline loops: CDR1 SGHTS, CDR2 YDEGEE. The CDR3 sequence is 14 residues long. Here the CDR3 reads CASSPGPANTEAFF. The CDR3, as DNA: TGTGCCAGCAGCCCCGGACCGGCGAACACTGAAGCTTTCTTT. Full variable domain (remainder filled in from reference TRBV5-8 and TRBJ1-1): EAGVTQSPTHLIKTRGQQATLRCSPISGHTSVYWYQQALGLGLQFLLWYDEGEERNRGNFPPRFSGRQFPNYSSELNVNALELEDSALYLCASSPGPANTEAFFGQGTRLTVV.

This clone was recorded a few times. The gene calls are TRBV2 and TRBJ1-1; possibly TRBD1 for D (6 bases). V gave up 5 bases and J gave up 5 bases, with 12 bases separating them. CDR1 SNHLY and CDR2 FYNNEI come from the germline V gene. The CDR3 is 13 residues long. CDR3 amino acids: CASSSGAGTEAFF. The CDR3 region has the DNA TGTGCCAGCAGTTCAGGGGCGGGTACTGAAGCTTTCTTT.

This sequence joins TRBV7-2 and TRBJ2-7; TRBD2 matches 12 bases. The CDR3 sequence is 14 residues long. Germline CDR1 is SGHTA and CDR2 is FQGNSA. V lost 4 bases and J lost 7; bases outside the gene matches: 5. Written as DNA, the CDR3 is TGTGCCAGCAGCTCTAGCGGGAGGGCTGGGGAGCAGTACTTC. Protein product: CASSSSGRAGEQYF.

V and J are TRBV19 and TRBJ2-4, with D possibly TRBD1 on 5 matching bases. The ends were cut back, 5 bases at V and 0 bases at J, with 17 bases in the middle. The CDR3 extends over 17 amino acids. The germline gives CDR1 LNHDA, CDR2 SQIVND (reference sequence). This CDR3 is CASSLWTTNLAKNIQYF. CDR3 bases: TGTGCCAGTAGTCTTTGGACAACTAATTTAGCCAAAAACATTCAGTACTTC. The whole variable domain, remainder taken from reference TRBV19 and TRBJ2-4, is DGGITQSPKYLFRKEGQNVTLSCEQNLNHDAMYWYRQDPGQGLRLIYYSQIVNDFQKGDIAEGYSVSREKKESFPLTVTSAQKNPTAFYLCASSLWTTNLAKNIQYFGAGTRLSVL.

CDR3 bases: TGTGCCAGCTCCCTAAGTGCCGGGACAGGGCAAACTGAAGCTTTCTTT. This translates into CASSLSAGTGQTEAFF. V gene TRBV7-2 combines with J gene TRBJ1-1; 9 bases are a match to TRBD1. The CDR3 length is 16 residues. Germline-derived CDR1 and CDR2 are SGHTA and FQGNSA. Trimming cost V 8 bases and J 5 bases; bases outside gene matches: 15.